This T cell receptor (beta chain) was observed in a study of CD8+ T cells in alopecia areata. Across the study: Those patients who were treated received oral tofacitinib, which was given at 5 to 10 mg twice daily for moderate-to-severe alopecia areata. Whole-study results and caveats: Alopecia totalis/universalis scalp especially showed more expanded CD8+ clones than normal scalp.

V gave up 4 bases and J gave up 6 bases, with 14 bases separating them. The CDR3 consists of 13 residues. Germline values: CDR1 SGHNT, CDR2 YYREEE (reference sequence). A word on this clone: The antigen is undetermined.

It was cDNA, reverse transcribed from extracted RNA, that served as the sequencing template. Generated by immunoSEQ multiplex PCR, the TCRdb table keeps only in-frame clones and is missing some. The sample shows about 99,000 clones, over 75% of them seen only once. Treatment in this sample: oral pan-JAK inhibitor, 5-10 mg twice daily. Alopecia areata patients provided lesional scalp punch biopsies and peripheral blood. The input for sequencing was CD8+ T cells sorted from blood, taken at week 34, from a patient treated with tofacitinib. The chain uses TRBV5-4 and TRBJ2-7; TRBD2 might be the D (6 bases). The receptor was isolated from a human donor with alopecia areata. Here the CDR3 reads CASSSPGTVEQYF. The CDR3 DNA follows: TGTGCCAGCAGCAGTCCCGGGACTGTCGAGCAGTACTTC.